This note documents a single T cell receptor (beta chain) sequence. Its antigen is still unknown. Each subset's genomic DNA was shared equally among a number of immunoSEQ plates. Sequencing was performed with immunoSEQ multiplex PCR; in TCRdb, only in-frame clones are kept and a portion is missing. The sample lists roughly 570,000 clones, 98% occurring once. Naive CD8 populations comprised CD45RO-negative cells positively selected for CCR7, excluding terminally differentiated effector memory CD45RA+ cells. The donors were adults (healthy and HIV-negative) with no recent acute infections or vaccinations. The data belong to a study of shared clonotypes between healthy human individuals. Broader study findings: The sharing of 5% to 6.5% of naive CD4 clonotypes was seen across a few donors. Some clonotypes were shared by all four sorted-subset donors, while others were not shared. The non-shared ones had lower generation probabilities than the shared ones.

This CDR3 region has 14 residues. Germline CDR1 is SGHNT and CDR2 is YYREEE (reference sequence). Germline trimming cut 4 bases from V and 9 bases from J; bases unmatched to any gene: 9. Sequencing was carried out using naive CD8+ T cells sorted from blood. V is TRBV5-4 and J is TRBJ2-1; 8 bases are shared with TRBD1. The receptor was derived from a man aged 25-40 years in good health. In DNA form, the CDR3 reads TGTGCCAGCAGCACGTACGACAGGGGAGGTGAGCAGTTCTTC. This sequence encodes CASSTYDRGGEQFF.